This T cell receptor (beta chain) was observed in a study of identical twins. Study-wide findings and caveats: Monozygotic twin pairs showed more out-of-frame TCR alpha sharing than models estimated.

Template switching introduced a universal primer site, and the cDNA bore unique molecular identifiers. TCRdb itself ran the 5' RACE reads through MiXCR, one entry per CDR3 protein. The table includes 1.5 million to 2 million distinct CDR3 sequences, about 32% detected once. On this clonotype: The target antigen is unknown.

V was pared by 3 bases and J by 0 bases, with 6 bases between. The germline gives CDR1 LNHDA, CDR2 SQIVND (reference sequence). There are 14 residues in the CDR3. The chain employs TRBV19 and TRBJ2-4; D is undetermined. This clonotype originated in a newborn girl in good health. The sequenced sample consisted of cord blood. CDR3 region: CASSIRLAKNIQYF. The DNA for the CDR3 is TGTGCCAGTAGTATTCGGCTAGCCAAAAACATTCAGTACTTC.